Following are 5 T cell receptor beta chains from one sample sequenced in a study of cytomegalovirus exposure and HLA in healthy donors. This PCR relied on a set of 60 Vbeta primers and 13 Jbeta primers. Libraries were prepared by immunoSEQ multiplex PCR; TCRdb keeps only in-frame clonotypes and omits some of them. In the table there are about 220,000 clones, 76% of which are singletons. Sequencing input: PBMCs. These TCRs come from a man aged 18 to 35 in good health and CMV-seronegative.

This clone has a handful of counts. The gene calls are TRBV5-1 and TRBJ1-3, with 7 bases matching TRBD1. There are 14 residues in the CDR3. Germline assignment: CDR1 SGHRS and CDR2 YFSETQ. J was trimmed by 5 bases and V by 2 bases; bases with no gene match: 4. In DNA, the CDR3 is TGCGCCAGCAGCTTACAGGGACAGCGAAACACCATATATTTT. This codes for CASSLQGQRNTIYF.

The table lists this clone with a few counts. V usage is TRBV6-6 and J usage is TRBJ2-7; D is unclear. CDR3 size: 14 residues. V lost 2 bases and J lost 2, with 10 bases in between. Germline CDR1 MNHNY, CDR2 SVGAGI (reference sequence). CDR3 residues: CASSYLPDTYEQYF. CDR3 sequence (DNA): TGTGCCAGCAGTTACCTTCCAGACACCTACGAGCAGTACTTC.

The chain combines TRBV6-1 with TRBJ1-5; D may be TRBD1 (5 bases). This CDR3 comprises 12 residues. CDR1 is MNHNS and CDR2 is SASEGT in the germline V gene. V was shortened by 6 bases and J by 4 bases, with 7 bases between the two germline ends. The CDR3 loop reads CASRRQNQPQHF. The CDR3 nucleotides read TGTGCCAGCAGAAGACAGAATCAGCCCCAGCATTTT.

This chain links TRBV29-1 with TRBJ2-3; perhaps TRBD2 as D (5 bases). This CDR3 has 13 amino acids. Germline CDR1 SQVTM, CDR2 ANQGSEA. The germline V and J ends were trimmed by 4 bases and 0 bases, with 8 bases remaining between them. CDR3 DNA sequence: TGCAGCGTTGTCGGCGGGAGCACAGATACGCAGTATTTT. It is translated as CSVVGGSTDTQYF.

This clone was detected only once. The chain carries TRBV30 and TRBJ2-3; TRBD2 is a possible D gene (5 bases). The germline CDR1 and CDR2 sequences are GTSNPN and SVGIG (reference sequence). Trimming took 1 base from V and 2 from J, leaving 7 bases between them. The length of the CDR3 is 13 residues. CDR3 DNA: TGTGCCTGGAGTGCGGGGAACACAGATACGCAGTATTTT. Translated, it gives CAWSAGNTDTQYF.